Listed below are T cell receptor beta chains from one sample, sequenced in a study of CD4+ T cells in melanoma. Method: immunoSEQ multiplex PCR; TCRdb's copy keeps in-frame clones and lacks some. The sample has some 7,100 clones, 52% seen once. The specimen sequenced was cells from a culture (not recorded whether cultured in vitro). The source of these receptors is a human donor with melanoma. The CDR3 runs from the conserved cysteine through the conserved F or W. The D gene is left open where the match is weak. Size values are once, few and many counts, or a class for expanded clones, and some rows have none.

v_call: TRBV11-2
clone_size: .
d_call: .
cdr3_length: 14
j_call: TRBJ1-2
cdr3_aa: CASSSLTDLYVYTF
cdr3_nt: TGTGCCAGCAGCTCGCTGACAGACCTATATGTCTACACCTTC

v_call: TRBV12-5
clone_size: few
d_call: TRBD1
cdr3_length: 14
j_call: TRBJ1-4
cdr3_aa: CASATGETNEKLFF
cdr3_nt: TGTGCTAGTGCCACAGGGGAAACTAATGAAAAACTGTTTTTT

v_call: TRBV7-9
clone_size: few
d_call: .
cdr3_length: 15
j_call: TRBJ1-1
cdr3_aa: CASSLGLGRNTEAFF
cdr3_nt: TGTGCCAGCAGCTTAGGACTAGGGAGGAACACTGAAGCTTTCTTT

v_call: TRBV6-1
clone_size: .
d_call: .
cdr3_length: 14
j_call: TRBJ2-4
cdr3_aa: CASSSDRLKNIQYF
cdr3_nt: TGTGCCAGCAGTTCTGACAGGTTGAAAAACATTCAGTACTTC

v_call: TRBV30
clone_size: once
d_call: .
cdr3_length: 14
j_call: TRBJ2-2
cdr3_aa: CAWSSGADAGELFF
cdr3_nt: TGTGCCTGGAGTTCAGGGGCCGACGCCGGGGAGCTGTTTTTT

v_call: TRBV6-5
clone_size: .
d_call: TRBD1
cdr3_length: 15
j_call: TRBJ1-6
cdr3_aa: CASSYSNRGNSPLHF
cdr3_nt: TGTGCCAGCAGTTACTCAAACAGGGGGAATTCACCCCTCCACTTT

v_call: TRBV30
clone_size: .
d_call: .
cdr3_length: 12
j_call: TRBJ1-3
cdr3_aa: CAWARVSGTIYF
cdr3_nt: TGTGCCTGGGCCCGGGTAAGCGGGACCATATATTTT

v_call: TRBV6-1
clone_size: .
d_call: .
cdr3_length: 13
j_call: TRBJ2-2
cdr3_aa: CASSARDTGELFF
cdr3_nt: TGTGCCAGCAGTGCCAGGGACACCGGGGAGCTGTTTTTT

v_call: TRBV2
clone_size: .
d_call: .
cdr3_length: 17
j_call: TRBJ2-7
cdr3_aa: CASSGVQGRNVLGEQYF
cdr3_nt: TGTGCCAGCAGTGGAGTTCAGGGTCGAAATGTGCTAGGCGAGCAGTACTTC

v_call: TRBV27
clone_size: .
d_call: .
cdr3_length: 12
j_call: TRBJ2-3
cdr3_aa: CASRDDTDTQYF
cdr3_nt: TGTGCCAGCAGAGACGACACAGATACGCAGTATTTT

v_call: TRBV20-1
clone_size: few
d_call: .
cdr3_length: 11
j_call: TRBJ1-1
cdr3_aa: CSAGTAVGAFF
cdr3_nt: TGCAGTGCCGGGACCGCGGTCGGGGCTTTCTTT

v_call: TRBV5-6
clone_size: .
d_call: .
cdr3_length: 15
j_call: TRBJ2-5
cdr3_aa: CASSLVTGSFETQYF
cdr3_nt: TGTGCCAGCAGCTTGGTTACAGGGAGTTTTGAGACCCAGTACTTC

v_call: TRBV6-1
clone_size: .
d_call: .
cdr3_length: 15
j_call: TRBJ1-2
cdr3_aa: CASSGKGTGVYGYTF
cdr3_nt: TGTGCCAGCAGTGGTAAAGGGACGGGAGTCTATGGCTACACCTTC

v_call: TRBV30
clone_size: .
d_call: .
cdr3_length: 12
j_call: TRBJ1-2
cdr3_aa: CAWGERHYGYTF
cdr3_nt: TGTGCCTGGGGTGAAAGACACTATGGCTACACCTTC

v_call: TRBV19
clone_size: few
d_call: .
cdr3_length: 14
j_call: TRBJ1-2
cdr3_aa: CASSEVIANYGYTF
cdr3_nt: TGTGCCAGTAGTGAAGTGATAGCTAACTATGGCTACACCTTC

v_call: TRBV5-1
clone_size: .
d_call: .
cdr3_length: 14
j_call: TRBJ2-1
cdr3_aa: CASSPGRSNNEQFF
cdr3_nt: TGCGCCAGCAGCCCCGGAAGGAGCAACAATGAGCAGTTCTTC

v_call: TRBV6-1
clone_size: few
d_call: TRBD1
cdr3_length: 15
j_call: TRBJ1-2
cdr3_aa: CASRTGASANYGYTF
cdr3_nt: TGTGCCAGTCGGACAGGGGCTTCAGCTAACTATGGCTACACCTTC

v_call: TRBV10-2
clone_size: .
d_call: .
cdr3_length: 16
j_call: TRBJ1-2
cdr3_aa: CASSQTNFGQRYGYTF
cdr3_nt: TGCGCCAGCAGTCAGACCAACTTCGGACAGCGGTATGGCTACACCTTC

v_call: TRBV7-8
clone_size: .
d_call: TRBD1
cdr3_length: 17
j_call: TRBJ2-7
cdr3_aa: CASSLPTLGTGNYEQYF
cdr3_nt: TGTGCCAGCTCCCTTCCCACCCTTGGGACAGGTAACTACGAGCAGTACTTC

v_call: TRBV30
clone_size: .
d_call: .
cdr3_length: 14
j_call: TRBJ1-3
cdr3_aa: CAWQRGHSGNTIYF
cdr3_nt: TGTGCCTGGCAACGAGGTCACTCTGGAAACACCATATATTTT

v_call: TRBV6-1
clone_size: few
d_call: TRBD1
cdr3_length: 14
j_call: TRBJ1-2
cdr3_aa: CASSGQGALGGYTF
cdr3_nt: TGTGCCAGCAGTGGACAGGGGGCGTTGGGTGGCTACACCTTC

v_call: TRBV6-6
clone_size: .
d_call: .
cdr3_length: 15
j_call: TRBJ1-1
cdr3_aa: CASSFLLAGDTEAFF
cdr3_nt: TGTGCCAGCAGTTTTCTCTTAGCAGGAGACACTGAAGCTTTCTTT

v_call: TRBV30
clone_size: .
d_call: TRBD1
cdr3_length: 14
j_call: TRBJ2-7
cdr3_aa: CAWSGTGHLYEQYF
cdr3_nt: TGTGCCTGGAGCGGGACAGGACATCTCTACGAGCAGTACTTC

v_call: TRBV2
clone_size: .
d_call: .
cdr3_length: 14
j_call: TRBJ2-1
cdr3_aa: CASIRPSSYNEQFF
cdr3_nt: TGTGCCAGCATACGTCCCAGCTCCTACAATGAGCAGTTCTTC

v_call: TRBV7-6
clone_size: .
d_call: .
cdr3_length: 14
j_call: TRBJ2-7
cdr3_aa: CASSDSGISYEQYF
cdr3_nt: TGTGCCAGCAGCGATAGCGGTATCTCTTACGAGCAGTACTTC

v_call: TRBV7-6
clone_size: .
d_call: .
cdr3_length: 15
j_call: TRBJ2-1
cdr3_aa: CASSLDILGNNEQFF
cdr3_nt: TGTGCCAGCAGCTTAGACATCTTGGGGAACAATGAGCAGTTCTTC

v_call: TRBV5-1
clone_size: .
d_call: .
cdr3_length: 14
j_call: TRBJ2-5
cdr3_aa: CASSGGGSQETQYF
cdr3_nt: TGCGCCAGCAGCGGCGGGGGCAGCCAAGAGACCCAGTACTTC